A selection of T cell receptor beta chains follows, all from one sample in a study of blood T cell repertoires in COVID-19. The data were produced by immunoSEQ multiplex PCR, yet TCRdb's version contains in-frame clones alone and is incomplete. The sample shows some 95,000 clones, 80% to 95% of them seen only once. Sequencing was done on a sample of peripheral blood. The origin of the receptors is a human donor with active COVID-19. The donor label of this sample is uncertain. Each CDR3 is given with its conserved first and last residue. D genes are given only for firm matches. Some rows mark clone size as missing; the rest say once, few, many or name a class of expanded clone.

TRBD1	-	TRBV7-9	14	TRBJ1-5	TGTGCCAGCAGCATAGACAGGGAGAGTCAGCCCCAGCATTTT	CASSIDRESQPQHF
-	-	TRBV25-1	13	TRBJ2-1	TGTGCCAGCAGTGGTAACAGGGTTAATGAGCAGTTCTTC	CASSGNRVNEQFF
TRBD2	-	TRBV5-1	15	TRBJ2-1	TGCGCCAGCAGCTTGTCTAGCGGGGATTACAATGAGCAGTTCTTC	CASSLSSGDYNEQFF
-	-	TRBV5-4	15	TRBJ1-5	TGTGCCAGCAGCTTGGAGGGGGAATCGGATCAGCCCCAGCATTTT	CASSLEGESDQPQHF
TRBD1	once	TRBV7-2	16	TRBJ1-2	TGTGCCAGCAGCAGGACAGGAGGGAGTTCTGGAAGTGGCTACACCTTC	CASSRTGGSSGSGYTF
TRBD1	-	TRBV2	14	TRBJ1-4	TGTGCCAGCAGTCGGACAGGGTCTAATGAAAAACTGTTTTTT	CASSRTGSNEKLFF
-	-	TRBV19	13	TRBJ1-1	TGTGCCAGTACTTACTCTTGGAACACTGAAGCTTTCTTT	CASTYSWNTEAFF
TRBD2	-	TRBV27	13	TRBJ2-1	TGTGCCAGCGGACTAGCGGGGGGAACTGGGCAGTTCTTC	CASGLAGGTGQFF
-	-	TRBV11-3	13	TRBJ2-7	TGTGCCAGCAGCCAGTTTAGGGGTGGCGAGCAGTACTTC	CASSQFRGGEQYF
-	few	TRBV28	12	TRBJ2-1	TGTGCCAGCAGTGGTCAGATCGGGGAGCAGTTCTTC	CASSGQIGEQFF
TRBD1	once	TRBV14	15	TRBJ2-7	TGTGCCAGCAGCCAAGGGACAGGGGTCTCCTACGAGCAGTACTTC	CASSQGTGVSYEQYF
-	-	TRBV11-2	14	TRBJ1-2	TGTGCCAGCAGCCCCATCGACACGGATGGCGGCTACACCTTC	CASSPIDTDGGYTF
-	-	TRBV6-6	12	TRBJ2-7	TGTGCCAGCAGTTACTTAGGGGGCGAGCAGTACTTC	CASSYLGGEQYF
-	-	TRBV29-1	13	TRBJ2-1	TGCAGCGCCGGGACTGAACGCTACAATGAGCAGTTCTTC	CSAGTERYNEQFF
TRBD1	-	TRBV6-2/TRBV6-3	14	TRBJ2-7	TGTGCCAGCAACCCGGGACAGGGTGTTTACGAGCAGTACTTC	CASNPGQGVYEQYF
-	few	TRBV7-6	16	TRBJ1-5	TGTGCCAGCAGCTTAGCAATGAGTAACTTTAATCAGCCCCAGCATTTT	CASSLAMSNFNQPQHF
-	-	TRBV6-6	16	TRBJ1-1	TGTGCCAGCAGTCCAAGCCGGGAGGCGTTGAACACTGAAGCTTTCTTT	CASSPSREALNTEAFF
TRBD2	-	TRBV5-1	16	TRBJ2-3	TGCGCCAGCGGCACCGATCTAGCGGGGGGCACAGATACGCAGTATTTT	CASGTDLAGGTDTQYF
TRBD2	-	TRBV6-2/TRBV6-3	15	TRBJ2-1	TGTGCCAGCAGCCCCACTAGCGGGGGGCTTGGAGGGAAGTTCTTC	CASSPTSGGLGGKFF
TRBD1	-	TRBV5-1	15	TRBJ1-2	TGCGCCAGCAGCTACGGACAGGGGGCGGTGAATGGCTACACCTTC	CASSYGQGAVNGYTF
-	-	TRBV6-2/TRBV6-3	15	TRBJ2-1	TGTGCCAGCAGTTACTCCCCAGGGGCGGTCAATGAGCAGTTCTTC	CASSYSPGAVNEQFF
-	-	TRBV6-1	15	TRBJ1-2	TGTGCCAGCAGTGAGAGCGCAGGGTCGCTTCATGGCTACACCTTC	CASSESAGSLHGYTF
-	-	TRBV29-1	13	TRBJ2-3	TGCAGCGTCACGACAGGCCGCACAGATACGCAGTATTTT	CSVTTGRTDTQYF
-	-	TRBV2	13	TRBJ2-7	TGTGCCTCTGCCGGGTTTCCCGGGTACGAGCAGTACTTC	CASAGFPGYEQYF
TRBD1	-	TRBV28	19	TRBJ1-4	TGTGCCAGCAGTTTCCCGCGGGACAGGGGATCAAGAACTAATGAAAAACTGTTTTTT	CASSFPRDRGSRTNEKLFF
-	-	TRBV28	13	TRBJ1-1	TGTGCCAGCAGTGAGTGGGCTAACACTGAAGCTTTCTTT	CASSEWANTEAFF
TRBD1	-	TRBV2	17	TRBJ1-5	TGTGCCAGCAGGGAGGGACAGGGCCTTTATAGCAATCAGCCCCAGCATTTT	CASREGQGLYSNQPQHF
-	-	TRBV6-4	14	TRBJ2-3	TGTGCCAGCAGTCCTCGTTCCTATTCGAATACGCAGTATTTT	CASSPRSYSNTQYF
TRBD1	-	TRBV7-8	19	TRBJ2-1	TGTGCCAGCAGCCCTAATACCGGGACAGGGTTCAGCTCCTACAATGAGCAGTTCTTC	CASSPNTGTGFSSYNEQFF
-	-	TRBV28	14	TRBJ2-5	TGTGCCAGCAGTTTGCGGGACGCCAAAGAGACCCAGTACTTC	CASSLRDAKETQYF
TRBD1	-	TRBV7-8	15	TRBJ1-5	TGTGCCAGCAGACAGGGGACGAGTTACAATCAGCCCCAGCATTTT	CASRQGTSYNQPQHF
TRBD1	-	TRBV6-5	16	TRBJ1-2	TGTGCCAGCAGTTACTCGGCAGGGGGCGGCTACTATGGCTACACCTTC	CASSYSAGGGYYGYTF
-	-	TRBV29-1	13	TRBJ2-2	TGCAGCGTTGACAGGGGCGGCACCGGGGAGCTGTTTTTT	CSVDRGGTGELFF
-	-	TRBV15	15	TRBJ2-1	TGTGCCACCAGCAGTCGAAGGGGTAGATACAATGAGCAGTTCTTC	CATSSRRGRYNEQFF
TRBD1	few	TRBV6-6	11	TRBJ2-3	TGTGCCAGTAGACAGGGGGATACGCAGTATTTT	CASRQGDTQYF
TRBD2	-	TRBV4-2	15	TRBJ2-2	TGTGCCAGCAGCGGACTAGCGGAGAACACCGGGGAGCTGTTTTTT	CASSGLAENTGELFF
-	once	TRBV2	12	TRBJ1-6	TGTGCCAGCAGGGACTTGAAGACACCCCTCCACTTT	CASRDLKTPLHF
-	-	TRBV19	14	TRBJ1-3	TGTGCCAGTAAATCAGACAGATCTGGAAACACCATATATTTT	CASKSDRSGNTIYF
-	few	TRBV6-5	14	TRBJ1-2	TGTGCCAGCAGTCGAACAGGGCCCAACTATGGCTACACCTTC	CASSRTGPNYGYTF
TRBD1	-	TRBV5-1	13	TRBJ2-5	TGCGCCAGCAGCCAGGGGACAGGGGAGACCCAGTACTTC	CASSQGTGETQYF
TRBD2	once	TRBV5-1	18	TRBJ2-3	TGCGCCAGCAGCTTGATGGTAGCGGGGGGAGGCGGCACAGATACGCAGTATTTT	CASSLMVAGGGGTDTQYF
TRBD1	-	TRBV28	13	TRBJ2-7	TGTGCCAGCAGTTTGACAGGGGTCCACGAGCAGTACTTC	CASSLTGVHEQYF
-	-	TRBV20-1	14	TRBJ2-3	TGCAGTGCTAGTCCCCCGGGTCCGCGAGATACGCAGTATTTT	CSASPPGPRDTQYF
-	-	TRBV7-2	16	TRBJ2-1	TGTGCCAGCAGCTTTAGCGGAACCAGCTCCTACAATGAGCAGTTCTTC	CASSFSGTSSYNEQFF
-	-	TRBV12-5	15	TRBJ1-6	TGTGCTTGTGGTTTGTGGGGGGGCGGGTATTCACCCCTCCACTTT	CACGLWGGGYSPLHF
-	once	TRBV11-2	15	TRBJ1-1	TGTGCCAGCAGCTCGAAGGGGGGGCGGAACACTGAAGCTTTCTTT	CASSSKGGRNTEAFF